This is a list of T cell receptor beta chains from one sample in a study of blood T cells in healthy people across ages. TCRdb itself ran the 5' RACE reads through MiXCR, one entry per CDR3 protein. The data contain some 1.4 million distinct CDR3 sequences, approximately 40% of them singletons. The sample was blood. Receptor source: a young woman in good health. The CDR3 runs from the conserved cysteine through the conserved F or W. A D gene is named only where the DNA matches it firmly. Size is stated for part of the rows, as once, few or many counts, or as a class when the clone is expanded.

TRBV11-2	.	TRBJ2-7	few	TGTGCCAGCACCGCCGACAGGTATTCCTACGAGCAGTACTTC	CASTADRYSYEQYF
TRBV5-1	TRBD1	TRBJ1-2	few	TGCGCCAGCAGCTGGGGACAGTATGGCTACACCTTC	CASSWGQYGYTF
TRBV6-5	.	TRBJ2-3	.	TGTGCCAGCAGCTCCCTCTCAGGGACTAGCACAGATACGCAGTATTTT	CASSSLSGTSTDTQYF
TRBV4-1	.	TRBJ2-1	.	TGCGCCAGCAGCCAAGTTCACCCGGTGGTTGGGGGGCCAAATGATGAGCAGTTCTTC	CASSQVHPVVGGPNDEQFF
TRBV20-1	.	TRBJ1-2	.	TGCAGTGCTAGTAGGGCCCACGAGGGGAGCGATGGCTACACCTTC	CSASRAHEGSDGYTF
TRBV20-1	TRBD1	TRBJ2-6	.	TGCAGTGCGAGTAGACAGGGCTCTGGGGCCAACGTCCTGACTTTC	CSASRQGSGANVLTF
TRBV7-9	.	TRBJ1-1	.	TGTGCCAGCATGCAGCGGGACGGGAACACTGAAGCTTTCTTT	CASMQRDGNTEAFF
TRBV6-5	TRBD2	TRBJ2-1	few	TGTGCCACCGCGCCGGGGGGGGTTTACAATGAGCAGTTCTTC	CATAPGGVYNEQFF
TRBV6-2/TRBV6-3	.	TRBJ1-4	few	TGTGCCAGCAGCTCCCTTCTATACGGAAATGAAAAACTGTTTTTT	CASSSLLYGNEKLFF
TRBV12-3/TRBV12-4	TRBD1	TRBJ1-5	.	TGTGCCAGCAGGTGGACCCATGACAGGGTTTCTAATCAGCCCCAGCATTTT	CASRWTHDRVSNQPQHF
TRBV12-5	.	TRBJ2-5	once	TGTGCTAGCGGGAGAAGGCACAATGAGCAGTACTTC	CASGRRHNEQYF